This note documents a single T cell receptor (beta chain) sequence. Its antigen is unknown. V was pared by 5 bases and J by 0 bases, with 14 bases between. Germline V lookup: CDR1 MDHEN, CDR2 SYDVKM. The CDR3 spans 17 residues. This entry is derived from a study of T cell responses to AZD1222 COVID-19 vaccine. Doses given second, at about 4 or about 12 weeks, were pooled. Libraries were prepared by immunoSEQ multiplex PCR; TCRdb keeps only in-frame clonotypes and omits some of them. The sample contains 90,000 to 100,000 clones, roughly 90% of which appear only once. Overall study findings and caveats: The reported proportion of spike-specific TCRs targeting unmutated variant regions was nearly half. Repertoire sampling occurred only after the peak T cell response.

This chain joins TRBV28 and TRBJ2-6, with no clear D. This specimen consisted of peripheral blood, obtained 28 days after the second AZD1222 dose. The receptor was derived from an adult who received the AZD1222 COVID-19 vaccine. In DNA, the CDR3 is TGTGCCAGCAGTGTTTGGACCGTGAGCTCTGGGGCCAACGTCCTGACTTTC. Its protein product is CASSVWTVSSGANVLTF.